Listed here is a single T cell receptor (beta chain). As yet, its antigen is unknown. Trimming pared 2 bases from V and 3 bases from J, leaving 13 bases between. Looked up from germline, CDR1 is MGHRA and CDR2 is YSYEKL. The CDR3 is made up of 15 amino acids. The method was immunoSEQ multiplex PCR; TCRdb's version includes in-frame clones alone and lacks a portion of them. The profile covers roughly 100,000 clones, with around nine tenths appearing a single time and around 2.5% taken by the ten largest. The data originate from a study of T cell responses to AZD1222 COVID-19 vaccine. Findings and limits, study-wide: Unmutated regions of variants are reportedly targeted by nearly half of spike-specific TCRs. In a largely white British group with more females than males, clonal diversity was possibly underestimated. Only 5 or 6 people who got AZD1222 tested seropositive at baseline. Spike-specific TCR breadth and depth grew following two AZD1222 doses.

The sequencing here drew on peripheral blood, taken on day 0 of AZD1222 vaccination. The source is an adult in good health. V gene TRBV4-1 combines with J gene TRBJ1-1; no clear D gene. The CDR3 is CASSQQITPDTEAFF. In DNA form, the CDR3 reads TGCGCCAGCAGCCAACAGATTACACCGGACACTGAAGCTTTCTTT.